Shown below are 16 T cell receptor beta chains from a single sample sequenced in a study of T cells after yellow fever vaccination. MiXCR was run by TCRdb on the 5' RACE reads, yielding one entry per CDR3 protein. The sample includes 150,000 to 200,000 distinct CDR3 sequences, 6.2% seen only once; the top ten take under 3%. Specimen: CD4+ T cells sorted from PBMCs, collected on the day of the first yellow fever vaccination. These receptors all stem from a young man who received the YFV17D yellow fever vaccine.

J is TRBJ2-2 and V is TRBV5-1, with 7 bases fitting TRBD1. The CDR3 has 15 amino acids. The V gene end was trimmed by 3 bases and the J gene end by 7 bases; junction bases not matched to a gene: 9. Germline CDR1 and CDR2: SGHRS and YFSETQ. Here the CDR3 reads CASSWALNRGGELFF. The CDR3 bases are TGCGCCAGCAGCTGGGCCCTGAACAGGGGCGGGGAGCTGTTTTTT.

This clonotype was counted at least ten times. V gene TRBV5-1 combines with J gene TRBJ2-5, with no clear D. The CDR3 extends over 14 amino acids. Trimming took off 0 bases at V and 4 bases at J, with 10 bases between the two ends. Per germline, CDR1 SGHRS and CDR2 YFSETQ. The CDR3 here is CASSLEVRGETQYF. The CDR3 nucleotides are TGCGCCAGCAGCTTGGAAGTCCGCGGAGAGACCCAGTACTTC.

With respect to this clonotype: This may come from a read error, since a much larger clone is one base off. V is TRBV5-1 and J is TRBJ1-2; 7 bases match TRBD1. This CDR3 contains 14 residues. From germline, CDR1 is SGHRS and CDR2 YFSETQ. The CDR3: CASGLETGEYGYTF. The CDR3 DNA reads TGCGCCAGCGGCTTGGAAACAGGGGAATATGGCTACACCTTC.

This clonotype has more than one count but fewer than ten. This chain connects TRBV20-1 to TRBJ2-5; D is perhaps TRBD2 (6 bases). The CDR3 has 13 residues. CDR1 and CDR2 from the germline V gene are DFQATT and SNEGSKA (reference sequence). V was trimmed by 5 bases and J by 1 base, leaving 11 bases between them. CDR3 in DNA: TGCAGTGCTGCCCCGGGACTCCAAGAGACCCAGTACTTC. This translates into CSAAPGLQETQYF.

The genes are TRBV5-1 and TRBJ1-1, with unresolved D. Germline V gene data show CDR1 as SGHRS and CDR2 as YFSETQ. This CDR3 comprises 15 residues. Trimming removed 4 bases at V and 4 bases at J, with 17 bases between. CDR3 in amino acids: CASSTSEIGLTEAFF. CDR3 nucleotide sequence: TGCGCCAGCAGCACGTCGGAGATCGGGCTCACTGAAGCTTTCTTT. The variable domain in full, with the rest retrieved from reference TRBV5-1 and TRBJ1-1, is KAGVTQTPRYLIKTRGQQVTLSCSPISGHRSVSWYQQTPGQGLQFLFEYFSETQRNKGNFPGRFSGRQFSNSRSEMNVSTLELGDSALYLCASSTSEIGLTEAFFGQGTRLTVV.

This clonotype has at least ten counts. Here the CDR3 reads CSARAFEADTDTQYF. The CDR3 region has the DNA TGCAGTGCTAGGGCCTTCGAGGCGGACACAGATACGCAGTATTTT. This rearrangement joins TRBV20-1 to TRBJ2-3; D call uncertain. The CDR3 spans 15 residues. V gave up 3 bases and J gave up 2 bases, with 15 bases separating them. The germline V gene encodes CDR1 DFQATT and CDR2 SNEGSKA (reference sequence).

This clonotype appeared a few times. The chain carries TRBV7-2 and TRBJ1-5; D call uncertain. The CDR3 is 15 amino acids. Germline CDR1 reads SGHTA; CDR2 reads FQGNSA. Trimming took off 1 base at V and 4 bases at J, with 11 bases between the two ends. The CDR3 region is CASSLGAGMNQPQHF. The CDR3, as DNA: TGTGCCAGCAGCTTAGGGGCAGGTATGAATCAGCCCCAGCATTTT.

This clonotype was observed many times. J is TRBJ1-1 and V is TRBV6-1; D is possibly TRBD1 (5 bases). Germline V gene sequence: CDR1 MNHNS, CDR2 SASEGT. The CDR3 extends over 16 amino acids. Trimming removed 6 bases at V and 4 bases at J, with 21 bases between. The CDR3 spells CASSFRATGVGTEAFF. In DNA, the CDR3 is TGTGCCAGCAGCTTCCGAGCCACAGGCGTAGGCACTGAAGCTTTCTTT.

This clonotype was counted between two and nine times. CDR3 amino acids: CASSLEQNTGELFF. The CDR3 nucleotides read TGCGCCAGCAGCTTGGAACAGAACACCGGGGAGCTGTTTTTT. The J gene is TRBJ2-2, the V gene TRBV5-1; D gene unclear. Germline values: CDR1 SGHRS, CDR2 YFSETQ. Deletions cut 0 bases from V and 1 base from J, with 4 bases between. CDR3 length: 14 residues.

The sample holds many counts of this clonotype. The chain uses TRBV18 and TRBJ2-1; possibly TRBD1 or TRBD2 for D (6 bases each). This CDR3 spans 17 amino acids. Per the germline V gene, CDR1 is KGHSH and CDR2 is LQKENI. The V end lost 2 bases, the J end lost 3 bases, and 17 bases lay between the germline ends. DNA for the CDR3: TGTGCCAGCTCACCATCCCCCCCGGGGGCCGGCTACAATGAGCAGTTCTTC. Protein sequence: CASSPSPPGAGYNEQFF.

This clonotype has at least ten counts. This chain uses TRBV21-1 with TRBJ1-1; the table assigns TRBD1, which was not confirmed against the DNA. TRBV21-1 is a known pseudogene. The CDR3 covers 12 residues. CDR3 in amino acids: CASRKRGTEAFF. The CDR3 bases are TGTGCCAGCAGGAAAAGGGGGACCGAAGCTTTCTTT.

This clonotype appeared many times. Here the CDR3 reads CASSPKLTSYEQYF. CDR3 coding DNA: TGTGCCAGCAGCCCTAAGCTAACCTCCTACGAGCAGTACTTC. The chain links TRBV27 to TRBJ2-7; D remains unclear. Looked up from germline, CDR1 is MNHEY and CDR2 is SMNVEV (reference sequence). V was pared by 6 bases and J by 0 bases, with 12 bases between. CDR3 size: 14 residues.

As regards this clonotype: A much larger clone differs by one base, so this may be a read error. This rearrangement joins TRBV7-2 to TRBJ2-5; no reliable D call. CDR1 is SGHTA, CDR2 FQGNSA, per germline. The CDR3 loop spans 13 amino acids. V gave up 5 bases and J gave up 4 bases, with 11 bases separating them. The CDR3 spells CASSGNRAETQYF. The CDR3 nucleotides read TGTGCCAGCAGCGGGAATAGGGCAGAGACCCAGTACTTC.

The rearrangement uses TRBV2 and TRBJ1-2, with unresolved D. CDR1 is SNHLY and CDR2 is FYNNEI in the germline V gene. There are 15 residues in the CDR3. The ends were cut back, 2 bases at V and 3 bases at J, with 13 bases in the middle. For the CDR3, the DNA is TGTGCCAGCAGTGAATCCCGGGTAACCGACTATGGCTACACCTTC. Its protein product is CASSESRVTDYGYTF.

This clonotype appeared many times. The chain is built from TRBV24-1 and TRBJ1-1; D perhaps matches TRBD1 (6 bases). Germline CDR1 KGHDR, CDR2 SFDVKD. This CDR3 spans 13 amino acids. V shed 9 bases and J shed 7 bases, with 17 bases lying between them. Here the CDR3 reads CATRGQGRFEAFF. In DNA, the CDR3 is TGTGCCACCCGAGGGCAGGGGAGGTTTGAAGCTTTCTTT.

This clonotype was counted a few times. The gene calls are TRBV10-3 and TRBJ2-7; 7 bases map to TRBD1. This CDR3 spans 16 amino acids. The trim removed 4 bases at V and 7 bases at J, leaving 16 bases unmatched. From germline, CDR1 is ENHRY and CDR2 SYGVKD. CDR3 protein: CAISAPDRTLRVEQYF. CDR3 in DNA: TGTGCCATCAGTGCCCCGGACAGGACTCTACGAGTAGAGCAGTACTTC.